Following are 22 T cell receptor beta chains from one sample sequenced in a study of blood T cell repertoires in COVID-19. The method was immunoSEQ multiplex PCR; TCRdb's version includes in-frame clones alone and lacks a portion of them. Of 95,000 to 150,000 clones listed, roughly 90% are singletons. The sequenced material came from peripheral blood. These receptors were obtained from a woman aged 55-70 years with COVID-19, enrolled during active disease.

Here the CDR3 reads CAINKPGQGPNEQFF. The CDR3 nucleotides read TGTGCCATCAATAAACCGGGACAGGGGCCGAATGAGCAGTTCTTC. The V call is TRBV10-3, the J call TRBJ2-1, with 10 positions matching TRBD1. V trimming: 7 bases; J trimming: 7 bases; junction bases outside the gene matches: 10. The CDR3 length is 15 residues. Germline loops: CDR1 ENHRY, CDR2 SYGVKD.

This chain uses TRBV4-1 with TRBJ1-5, with 8 bases fitting TRBD1. Germline CDR1 is MGHRA and CDR2 is YSYEKL. J was trimmed by 0 bases and V by 0 bases; bases with no gene match: 10. The CDR3 spans 19 residues. The CDR3 nucleotides read TGCGCCAGCAGCCAAGAATTTCAGGGGGCAGCCTATAGCAATCAGCCCCAGCATTTT. Translating gives CASSQEFQGAAYSNQPQHF.

The table lists this clone with a count of one. The chain employs TRBV3-1 (or the pseudogene TRBV3-2) and TRBJ1-5, with TRBD1 identical over 10 bases. This CDR3 region has 17 residues. CDR1 is LGHDT, CDR2 YNNKEL, per germline (reference sequence). The J segment lost 1 base and the V segment lost 4 bases, leaving 7 bases of the junction unmatched. The CDR3 protein is CASSPSRTGGSNQPQHF. CDR3 coding DNA: TGTGCCAGCAGCCCCTCCCGGACAGGGGGGAGCAATCAGCCCCAGCATTTT.

The V gene is TRBV20-1, the J gene TRBJ1-2; a weak D match, TRBD1 (5 bases). CDR1 and CDR2 (germline): DFQATT, SNEGSKA (reference sequence). V lost 4 bases and J lost 4, with 7 bases in between. This CDR3 spans 11 amino acids. The CDR3: CSATDSYGYTF. CDR3 in DNA: TGCAGTGCTACTGACAGCTATGGCTACACCTTC.

The V and J genes are TRBV2 and TRBJ1-2, with D unresolved. V was trimmed by 7 bases and J by 8 bases, leaving 14 bases between them. The germline gives CDR1 SNHLY, CDR2 FYNNEI. CDR3 length: 12 amino acids. CDR3: CASNPEGLGYTF. CDR3 DNA sequence: TGTGCCAGCAACCCCGAGGGCCTGGGCTACACCTTC.

This sequence joins TRBV4-2 and TRBJ2-7; 12 nucleotides match TRBD2. From germline, CDR1 is LGHNA and CDR2 YNFKEQ. The CDR3 loop spans 16 amino acids. The V segment lost 0 bases and the J segment 10 bases; nucleotides outside the gene matches: 10. The CDR3: CASSQDSASGGARQYF. In DNA, the CDR3 is TGTGCCAGCAGCCAAGATTCGGCTAGCGGGGGGGCCAGACAGTACTTC.

The gene calls are TRBV12-3 or TRBV12-4 and TRBJ2-3; D gene uncertain. The CDR3 sequence is 13 residues long. V was shortened by 3 bases and J by 3 bases, with 7 bases between the two germline ends. CDR3 loop: CASSFLGTDTQYF. The CDR3 nucleotides are TGTGCCAGCAGTTTCCTCGGGACAGATACGCAGTATTTT.

The rearrangement uses TRBV19 and TRBJ1-1; TRBD1 agrees at 9 bases. V shed 7 bases and J 1 base; nucleotides not matched to a gene: 10. CDR1 is LNHDA and CDR2 is SQIVND in the germline V gene (reference sequence). This CDR3 has 16 amino acids. CDR3 in DNA: TGTGCCAGTATGGAGAGGTTGGGACAGGGGAACACTGAAGCTTTCTTT. Its protein is CASMERLGQGNTEAFF.

V gene TRBV7-9 combines with J gene TRBJ1-1, with TRBD1 identical over 7 bases. Germline V gene data show CDR1 as SEHNR and CDR2 as FQNEAQ (reference sequence). The length of the CDR3 is 14 residues. With V trimmed by 2 bases and J by 4 bases, 4 bases remained unmatched. CDR3 in amino acids: CASSLQGVATEAFF. Here the CDR3 DNA reads TGTGCCAGCAGCTTACAGGGGGTCGCCACTGAAGCTTTCTTT.

This chain links TRBV5-1 with TRBJ2-6; D ambiguous. The V and J ends lost 3 bases and 0 bases respectively, with 10 bases between them. From germline, CDR1 is SGHRS and CDR2 YFSETQ. This CDR3 spans 16 amino acids. As DNA, the CDR3 is TGCGCCAGCAGCTCGGCCCCGGGCTCTGGGGCCAACGTCCTGACTTTC. Translated: CASSSAPGSGANVLTF.

This clone appeared once. This chain links TRBV4-3 with TRBJ2-1, with D possibly TRBD1 on 5 matching bases. With 0 bases removed from V and 2 bases from J, the gap between germline ends came to 8 bases. The CDR3 has 15 residues. In germline, CDR1 is LGHNA, CDR2 YSLEER. The CDR3 sequence is CASSQERGPYNEQFF. CDR3 DNA: TGCGCCAGCAGCCAAGAAAGGGGCCCCTACAATGAGCAGTTCTTC.

This clone was seen once. This sequence joins TRBV6-5 and TRBJ1-2; D unresolved. Deletions cut 0 bases from V and 4 bases from J, with 12 bases between. There are 15 residues in the CDR3. Germline V gene data show CDR1 as MNHEY and CDR2 as SVGAGI. Here the CDR3 reads CASSYSTTRPYGYTF. The CDR3 DNA sequence: TGTGCCAGCAGTTACTCGACAACCCGCCCCTATGGCTACACCTTC.

The CDR3 coding sequence is TGTGCCACCAGCAGAGAACGGAATCAGCCCCAGCATTTT. Amino acid sequence: CATSRERNQPQHF. The V and J genes are TRBV15 and TRBJ1-5; D unclear. V was pared by 0 bases and J by 4 bases, with 4 bases between. The length of the CDR3 is 13 residues. The germline gives CDR1 LNHNV, CDR2 YYDKDF (reference sequence). The entire variable domain, with the rest obtained from reference TRBV15 and TRBJ1-5, is as follows: DAMVIQNPRYQVTQFGKPVTLSCSQTLNHNVMYWYQQKSSQAPKLLFHYYDKDFNNEADTPDNFQSRRPNTSFCFLDIRSPGLGDTAMYLCATSRERNQPQHFGDGTRLSIL.

There are a few counts of this clone. J is TRBJ1-5 and V is TRBV7-9, with D uncertain. This CDR3 is built from 14 residues. The ends were cut back, 2 bases at V and 2 bases at J, with 7 bases in the middle. Germline CDR1 and CDR2: SEHNR and FQNEAQ (reference sequence). Here the CDR3 DNA reads TGTGCCAGCAGCTTAAGTACGGGCAATCAGCCCCAGCATTTT. Translating it yields CASSLSTGNQPQHF. The full variable domain, rest sourced from reference TRBV7-9 and TRBJ1-5, is DTGVSQNPRHKITKRGQNVTFRCDPISEHNRLYWYRQTLGQGPEFLTYFQNEAQLEKSRLLSDRFSAERPKGSFSTLEIQRTEQGDSAMYLCASSLSTGNQPQHFGDGTRLSIL.

The chain combines TRBV4-2 with TRBJ2-5, with a tentative D call TRBD2 (7 bases). Per germline, CDR1 LGHNA and CDR2 YNFKEQ. CDR3 size: 15 residues. The germline V and J ends were trimmed by 0 bases and 9 bases, with 17 bases remaining between them. CDR3 sequence: CASSQDGRGTLSQYF. The CDR3 DNA sequence: TGTGCCAGCAGCCAAGATGGGAGGGGGACGTTGTCCCAGTACTTC.

The genes are TRBV5-5 and TRBJ1-1, with 7 bases fitting TRBD1. The CDR3 runs to 16 residues. The V gene's germline CDR1 is SGHKS and CDR2 YYEKEE (reference sequence). V lost 3 bases, J lost 5 bases, and 13 bases stayed unmatched. The CDR3 is CASSWTGGAFGTEAFF. Written as DNA, the CDR3 is TGTGCCAGCAGCTGGACAGGAGGGGCCTTTGGGACTGAAGCTTTCTTT.

CDR3 loop: CASSPPGRGYTF. CDR3 nucleotides: TGTGCCAGCAGCCCCCCCGGGAGAGGCTACACCTTC. The gene calls are TRBV3-1 (or the pseudogene TRBV3-2) and TRBJ1-2, with D hard to call. Per germline, CDR1 LGHDT and CDR2 YNNKEL (reference sequence). The CDR3 is 12 amino acids. Between the trimmed V and J ends, which lost 4 bases and 8 bases, there was a span of 11 bases.

This chain uses TRBV28 with TRBJ2-7; TRBD2 might be the D (7 bases). The CDR3 has 15 residues. V shed 8 bases and J shed 3 bases, with 20 bases lying between them. Per the germline V gene, CDR1 is MDHEN and CDR2 is SYDVKM. The CDR3 nucleotides read TGTGCCAGCGAGGGAGGGGGGGGTACCGGCTACGAGCAGTACTTC. Encoded protein: CASEGGGGTGYEQYF.

V usage is TRBV6-1 and J usage is TRBJ2-2; 9 bases are a match to TRBD2. Germline V gene data show CDR1 as MNHNS and CDR2 as SASEGT. The J segment lost 0 bases and the V segment lost 0 bases, leaving 17 bases of the junction unmatched. The CDR3 contains 22 residues. The CDR3 coding sequence is TGTGCCAGCAGTGAAGCCAGAGGGGCGGGACTAAAGCGGGGGGCGAACACCGGGGAGCTGTTTTTT. Translated, it gives CASSEARGAGLKRGANTGELFF.

This chain connects TRBV4-1 to TRBJ1-2, with 8 nucleotides matching TRBD1. The CDR3 is 15 amino acids. Per the germline V gene, CDR1 is MGHRA and CDR2 is YSYEKL. After removal of 0 bases from V and 5 bases from J, the junction contained 5 bases not matched to a gene. The CDR3, as DNA: TGCGCCAGCAGCCAAGAAGTACAGGGGGGGTATGGCTACACCTTC. It yields the protein CASSQEVQGGYGYTF.

This clone appeared a single time. The chain is built from TRBV11-3 and TRBJ2-5; D ambiguous. V was shortened by 1 base and J by 5 bases, with 5 bases between the two germline ends. The CDR3 has 12 amino acids. Per germline, CDR1 SGHNT and CDR2 YENEEA. The CDR3 DNA sequence: TGTGCCAGCAGCTTAGGAGAGGAGACCCAGTACTTC. This encodes CASSLGEETQYF. Complete variable domain (other parts from reference TRBV11-3 and TRBJ2-5): EAGVVQSPRYKIIEKKQPVAFWCNPISGHNTLYWYLQNLGQGPELLIRYENEEAVDDSQLPKDRFSAERLKGVDSTLKIQPAELGDSAVYLCASSLGEETQYFGPGTRLLVL.

This chain joins TRBV2 and TRBJ2-7, with a possible D match to TRBD1 (6 bases). The V end was cut by 6 bases, the J end by 3 bases, with 18 bases between. CDR3 length equals 15 residues. Germline V lookup: CDR1 SNHLY, CDR2 FYNNEI. The CDR3 sequence is CASSVITGIRYEQYF. The CDR3 nucleotides are TGTGCCAGCAGCGTGATTACAGGGATTCGCTACGAGCAGTACTTC.